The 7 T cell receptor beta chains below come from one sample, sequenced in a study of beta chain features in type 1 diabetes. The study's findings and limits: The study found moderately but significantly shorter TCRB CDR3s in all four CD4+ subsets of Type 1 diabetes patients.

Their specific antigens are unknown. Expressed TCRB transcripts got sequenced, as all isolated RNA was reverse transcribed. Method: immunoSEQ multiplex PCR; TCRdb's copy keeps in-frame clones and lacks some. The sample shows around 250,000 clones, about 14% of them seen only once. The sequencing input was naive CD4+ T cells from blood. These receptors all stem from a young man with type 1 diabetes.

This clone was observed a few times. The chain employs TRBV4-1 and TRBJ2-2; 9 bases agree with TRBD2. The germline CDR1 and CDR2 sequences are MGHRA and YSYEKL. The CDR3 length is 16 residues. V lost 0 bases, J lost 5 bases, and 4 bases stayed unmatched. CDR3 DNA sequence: TGCGCCAGCAGCCAAGAAGGGCGGGGGGGGACCGGGGAGCTGTTTTTT. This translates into CASSQEGRGGTGELFF.

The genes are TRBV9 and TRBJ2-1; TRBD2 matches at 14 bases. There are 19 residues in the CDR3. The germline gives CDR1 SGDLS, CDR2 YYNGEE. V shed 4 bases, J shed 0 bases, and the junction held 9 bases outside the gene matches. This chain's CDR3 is CASSPRTSGGRASYNEQFF. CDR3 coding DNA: TGTGCCAGCAGCCCGCGGACTAGCGGGGGGCGCGCCTCCTACAATGAGCAGTTCTTC.

The CDR3 reads CASGRDRGVYGYTF. Written as DNA, the CDR3 is TGTGCCAGCGGCCGGGACAGGGGTGTCTATGGCTACACCTTC. The chain employs TRBV27 and TRBJ1-2, with 10 bases fitting TRBD1. The V gene end was trimmed by 8 bases and the J gene end by 4 bases; junction bases not matched to a gene: 7. The CDR3 runs to 14 residues. The germline CDR1 and CDR2 sequences are MNHEY and SMNVEV (reference sequence).

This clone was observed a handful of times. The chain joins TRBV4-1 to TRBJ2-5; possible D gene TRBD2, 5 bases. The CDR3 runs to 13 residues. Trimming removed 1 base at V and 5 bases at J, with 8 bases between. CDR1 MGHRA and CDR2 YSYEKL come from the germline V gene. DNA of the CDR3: TGCGCCAGCAGCCAAGTGGCGGGTGAGACCCAGTACTTC. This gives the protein CASSQVAGETQYF.

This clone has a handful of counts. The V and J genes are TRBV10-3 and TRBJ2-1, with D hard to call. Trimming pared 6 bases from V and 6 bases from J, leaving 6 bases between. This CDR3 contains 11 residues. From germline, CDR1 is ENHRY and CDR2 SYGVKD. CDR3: CAISASNEQFF. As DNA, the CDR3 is TGTGCCATCAGCGCTAGCAATGAGCAGTTCTTC.

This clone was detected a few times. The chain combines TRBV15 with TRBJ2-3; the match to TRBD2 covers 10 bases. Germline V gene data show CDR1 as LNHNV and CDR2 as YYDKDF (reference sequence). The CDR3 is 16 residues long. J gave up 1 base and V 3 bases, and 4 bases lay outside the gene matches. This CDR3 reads CATSRRGTSGTDTQYF. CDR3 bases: TGTGCCACCAGCAGGCGGGGGACTAGCGGCACAGATACGCAGTATTTT. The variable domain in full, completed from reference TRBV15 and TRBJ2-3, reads DAMVIQNPRYQVTQFGKPVTLSCSQTLNHNVMYWYQQKSSQAPKLLFHYYDKDFNNEADTPDNFQSRRPNTSFCFLDIRSPGLGDTAMYLCATSRRGTSGTDTQYFGPGTRLTVL.

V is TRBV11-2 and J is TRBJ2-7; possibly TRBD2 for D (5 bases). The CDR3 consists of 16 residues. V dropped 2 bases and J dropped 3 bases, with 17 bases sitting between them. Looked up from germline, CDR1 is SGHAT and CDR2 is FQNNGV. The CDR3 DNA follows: TGTGCCAGCAGCTTATCGGCCGGGAACAGTCTCTACGAGCAGTACTTC. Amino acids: CASSLSAGNSLYEQYF.